This T cell receptor (beta chain) was identified in a study of identical twins. The table lists this clonotype with a few counts. As yet, its antigen is unknown. TCRdb re-analysed the 5' RACE reads in MiXCR, keeping a single row per CDR3 protein. The data contain about 700,000 distinct CDR3 sequences, more than 6.5% of them singletons. All donors comprised healthy Caucasians. The study, taken as a whole, reports: Modeled out-of-frame TCR alpha sharing in monozygotic twins fell below observed levels. Compared with unrelated sharing, twin-shared out-of-frame alpha sequences had more low-probability sequences. Analyses of zero insertions could be partly confounded by invariant MAIT and iNKT cells.

With 6 bases removed from V and 5 bases from J, the gap between germline ends came to 14 bases. Germline loops: CDR1 SQVTM, CDR2 ANQGSEA. This CDR3 is built from 12 residues. The same data also went into a second study, on yellow fever vaccine responses in identical twins.

The sequence was collected from a woman aged 18-29 years in good health. The chain is built from TRBV29-1 and TRBJ2-7; D is possibly TRBD1 (6 bases). The sample consisted of PBMCs. DNA for the CDR3: TGCAGCGTAGAGCAGGGGAGCAACGAGCAGTACTTC. Residues: CSVEQGSNEQYF.